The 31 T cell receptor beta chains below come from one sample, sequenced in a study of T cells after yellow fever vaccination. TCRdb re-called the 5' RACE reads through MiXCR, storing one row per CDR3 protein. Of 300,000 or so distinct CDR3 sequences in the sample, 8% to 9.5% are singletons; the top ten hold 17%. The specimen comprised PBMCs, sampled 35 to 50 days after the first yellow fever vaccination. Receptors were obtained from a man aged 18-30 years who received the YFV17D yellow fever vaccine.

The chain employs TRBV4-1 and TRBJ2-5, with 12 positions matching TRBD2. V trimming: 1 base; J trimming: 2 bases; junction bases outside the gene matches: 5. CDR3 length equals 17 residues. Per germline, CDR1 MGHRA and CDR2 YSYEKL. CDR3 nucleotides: TGCGCCAGCAGCCAAGTGTGGCTAGCGGGGGGGCAAGAGACCCAGTACTTC. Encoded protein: CASSQVWLAGGQETQYF.

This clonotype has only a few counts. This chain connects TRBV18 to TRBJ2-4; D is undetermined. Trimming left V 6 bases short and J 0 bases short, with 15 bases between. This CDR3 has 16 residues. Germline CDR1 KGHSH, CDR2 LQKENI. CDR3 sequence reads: CASSSFPTLAKNIQYF. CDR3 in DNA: TGTGCCAGCTCTTCCTTCCCGACCTTAGCCAAAAACATTCAGTACTTC.

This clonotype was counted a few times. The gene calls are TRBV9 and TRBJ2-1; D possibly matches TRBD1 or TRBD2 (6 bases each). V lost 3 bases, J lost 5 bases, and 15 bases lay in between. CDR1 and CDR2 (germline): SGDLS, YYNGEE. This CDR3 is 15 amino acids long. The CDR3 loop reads CASSEEGGGNNEQFF. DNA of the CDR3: TGTGCCAGCAGCGAGGAAGGAGGGGGGAACAATGAGCAGTTCTTC.

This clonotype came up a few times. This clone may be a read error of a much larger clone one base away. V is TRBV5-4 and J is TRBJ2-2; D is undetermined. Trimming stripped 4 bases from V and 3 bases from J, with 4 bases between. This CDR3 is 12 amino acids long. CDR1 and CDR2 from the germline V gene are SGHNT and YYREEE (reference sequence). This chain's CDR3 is CASSVDTGELFF. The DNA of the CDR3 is TGTGCCAGCAGCGTAGACACCGGGGAGCTGTTTTTT.

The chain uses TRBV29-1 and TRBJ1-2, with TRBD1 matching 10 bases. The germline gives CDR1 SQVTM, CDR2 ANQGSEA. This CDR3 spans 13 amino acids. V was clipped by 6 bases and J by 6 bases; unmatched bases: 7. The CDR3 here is CSVTGGGGDGYTF. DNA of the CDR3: TGCAGCGTGACAGGGGGCGGGGGGGATGGCTACACCTTC.

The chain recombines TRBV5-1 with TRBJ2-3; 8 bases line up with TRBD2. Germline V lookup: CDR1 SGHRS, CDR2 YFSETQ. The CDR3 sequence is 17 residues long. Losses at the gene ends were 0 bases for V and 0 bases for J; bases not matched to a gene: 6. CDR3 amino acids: CASSLESSGSSTDTQYF. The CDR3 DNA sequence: TGCGCCAGCAGCTTGGAGTCTAGCGGGTCTAGCACAGATACGCAGTATTTT.

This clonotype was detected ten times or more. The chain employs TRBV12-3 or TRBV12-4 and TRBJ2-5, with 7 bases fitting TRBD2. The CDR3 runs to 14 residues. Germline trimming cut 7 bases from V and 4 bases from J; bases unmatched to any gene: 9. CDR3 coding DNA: TGTGCCAGCACCACCTTTGGCGGGGGAGAGACCCAGTACTTC. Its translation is CASTTFGGGETQYF.

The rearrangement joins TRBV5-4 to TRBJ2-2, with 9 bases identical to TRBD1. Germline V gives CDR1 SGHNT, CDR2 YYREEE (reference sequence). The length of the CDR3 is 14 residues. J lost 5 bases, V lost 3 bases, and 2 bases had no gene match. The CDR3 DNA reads TGTGCCAGCAGCTGGACAGGGGTGACCGGGGAGCTGTTTTTT. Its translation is CASSWTGVTGELFF. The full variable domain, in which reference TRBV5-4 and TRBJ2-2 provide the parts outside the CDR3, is ETGVTQSPTHLIKTRGQQVTLRCSSQSGHNTVSWYQQALGQGPQFIFQYYREEENGRGNFPPRFSGLQFPNYSSELNVNALELDDSALYLCASSWTGVTGELFFGEGSRLTVL.

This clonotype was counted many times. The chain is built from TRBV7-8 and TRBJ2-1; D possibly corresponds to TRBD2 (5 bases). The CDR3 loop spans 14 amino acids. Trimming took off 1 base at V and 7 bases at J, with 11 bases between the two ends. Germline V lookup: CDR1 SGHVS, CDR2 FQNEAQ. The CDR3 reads CASSLEGDFNEQFF. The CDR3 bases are TGTGCCAGCAGCTTAGAGGGAGACTTTAATGAGCAGTTCTTC.

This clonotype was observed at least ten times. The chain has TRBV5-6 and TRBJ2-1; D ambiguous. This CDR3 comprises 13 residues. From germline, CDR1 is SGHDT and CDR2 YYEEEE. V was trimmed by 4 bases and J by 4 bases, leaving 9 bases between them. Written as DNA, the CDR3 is TGTGCCAGCAGCGGCGGTGGATACAATGAGCAGTTCTTC. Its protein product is CASSGGGYNEQFF.

CDR3 sequence reads: CSALNGPGNQPQHF. The CDR3 coding sequence is TGCAGTGCCCTTAACGGCCCGGGCAATCAGCCCCAGCATTTT. This chain joins TRBV20-1 and TRBJ1-5; D remains ambiguous. V shed 6 bases and J shed 2 bases, with 14 bases lying between them. Germline assignment: CDR1 DFQATT and CDR2 SNEGSKA (reference sequence). This CDR3 spans 14 amino acids.

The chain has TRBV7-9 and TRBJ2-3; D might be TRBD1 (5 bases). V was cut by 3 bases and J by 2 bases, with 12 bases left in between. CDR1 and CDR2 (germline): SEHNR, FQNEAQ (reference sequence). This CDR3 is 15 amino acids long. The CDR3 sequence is CASSFPRADTDTQYF. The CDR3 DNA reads TGTGCCAGCAGCTTTCCCAGGGCCGACACAGATACGCAGTATTTT. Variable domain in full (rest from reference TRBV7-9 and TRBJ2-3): DTGVSQNPRHKITKRGQNVTFRCDPISEHNRLYWYRQTLGQGPEFLTYFQNEAQLEKSRLLSDRFSAERPKGSFSTLEIQRTEQGDSAMYLCASSFPRADTDTQYFGPGTRLTVL.

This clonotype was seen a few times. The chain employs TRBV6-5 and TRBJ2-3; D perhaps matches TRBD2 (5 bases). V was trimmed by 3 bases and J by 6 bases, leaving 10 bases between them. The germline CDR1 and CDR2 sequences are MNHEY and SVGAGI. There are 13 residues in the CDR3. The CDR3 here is CASSYRRGDTQYF. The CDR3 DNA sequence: TGTGCCAGCAGTTATCGACGCGGGGATACGCAGTATTTT.

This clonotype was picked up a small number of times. The CDR3 nucleotides read TGTGCCAGCAGTTACTCCCCTGACAGGGTAACAGATACGCAGTATTTT. Translating gives CASSYSPDRVTDTQYF. The chain carries TRBV6-5 and TRBJ2-3; 7 nucleotides align to TRBD1. V gave up 0 bases and J gave up 3 bases; unmatched junction bases: 6. This CDR3 is built from 16 residues. Germline lookup yields CDR1 MNHEY and CDR2 SVGAGI.

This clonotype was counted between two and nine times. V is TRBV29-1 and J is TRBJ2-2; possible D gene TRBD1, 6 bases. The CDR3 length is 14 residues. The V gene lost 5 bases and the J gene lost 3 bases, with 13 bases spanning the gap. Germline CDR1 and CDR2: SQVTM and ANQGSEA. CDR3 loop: CSVPGTPYTGELFF. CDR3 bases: TGCAGCGTTCCCGGGACACCATACACCGGGGAGCTGTTTTTT.

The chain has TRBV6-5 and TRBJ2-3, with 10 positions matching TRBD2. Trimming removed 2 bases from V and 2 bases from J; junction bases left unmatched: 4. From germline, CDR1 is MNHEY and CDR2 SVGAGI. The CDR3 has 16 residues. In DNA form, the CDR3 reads TGTGCCAGCAGTTACGAGCTAGCGGGGGTCACAGATACGCAGTATTTT. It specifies CASSYELAGVTDTQYF.

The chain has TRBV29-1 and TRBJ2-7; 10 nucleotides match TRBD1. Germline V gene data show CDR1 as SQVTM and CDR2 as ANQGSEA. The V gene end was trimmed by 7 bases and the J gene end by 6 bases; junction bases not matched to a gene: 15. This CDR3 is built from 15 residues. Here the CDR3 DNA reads TGCAGCGCAGGGAGGGACAGGGGCGGGTCGGGCGAGCAGTACTTC. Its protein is CSAGRDRGGSGEQYF.

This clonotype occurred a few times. This chain's CDR3 is CASSGQGPNEQYV. CDR3 nucleotides: TGTGCCAGCAGTGGGCAGGGACCGAACGAGCAGTACGTC. The V gene is TRBV2, the J gene TRBJ2-7, with D perhaps being TRBD1 or TRBD2 (5 bases each). Germline V CDR1 and CDR2: SNHLY, FYNNEI. With 4 bases removed from V and 5 bases from J, the gap between germline ends came to 12 bases. The CDR3 loop spans 13 amino acids.

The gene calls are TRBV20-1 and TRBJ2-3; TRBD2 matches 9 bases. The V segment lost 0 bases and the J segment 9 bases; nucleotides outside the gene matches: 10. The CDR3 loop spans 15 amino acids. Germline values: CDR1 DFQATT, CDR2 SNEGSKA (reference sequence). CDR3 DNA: TGCAGTGCTAGAGATGGAGCGGGGGGCCCGGAGACGCAGTATTTT. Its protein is CSARDGAGGPETQYF.

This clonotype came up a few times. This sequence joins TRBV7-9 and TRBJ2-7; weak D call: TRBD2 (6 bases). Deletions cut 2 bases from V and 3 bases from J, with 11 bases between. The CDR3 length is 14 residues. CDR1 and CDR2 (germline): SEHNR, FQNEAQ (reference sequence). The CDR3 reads CASSLRAGYYEQYF. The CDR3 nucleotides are TGTGCCAGCAGCTTAAGGGCGGGGTACTACGAGCAGTACTTC. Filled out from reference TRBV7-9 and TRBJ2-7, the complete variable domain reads DTGVSQNPRHKITKRGQNVTFRCDPISEHNRLYWYRQTLGQGPEFLTYFQNEAQLEKSRLLSDRFSAERPKGSFSTLEIQRTEQGDSAMYLCASSLRAGYYEQYFGPGTRLTVT.

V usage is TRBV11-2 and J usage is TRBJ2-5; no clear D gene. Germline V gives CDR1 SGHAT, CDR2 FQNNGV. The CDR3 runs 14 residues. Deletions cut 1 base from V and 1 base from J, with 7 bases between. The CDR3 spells CASSLVAPQETQYF. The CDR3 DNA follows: TGTGCCAGCAGCTTAGTCGCACCCCAAGAGACCCAGTACTTC.

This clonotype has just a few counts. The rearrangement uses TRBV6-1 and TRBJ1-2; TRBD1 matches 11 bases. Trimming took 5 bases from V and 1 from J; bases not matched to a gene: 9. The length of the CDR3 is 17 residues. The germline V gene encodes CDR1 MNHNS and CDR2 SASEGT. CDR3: CASSRTGGTLINYGYTF. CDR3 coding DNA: TGTGCCAGCAGTCGGACAGGGGGCACACTTATTAACTATGGCTACACCTTC.

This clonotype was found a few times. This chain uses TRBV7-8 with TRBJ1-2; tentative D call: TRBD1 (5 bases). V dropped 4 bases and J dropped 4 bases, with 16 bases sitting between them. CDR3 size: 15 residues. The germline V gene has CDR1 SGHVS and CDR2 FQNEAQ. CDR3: CASSSGPSWTYGYTF. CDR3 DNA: TGTGCCAGCAGCTCGGGACCCTCCTGGACCTATGGCTACACCTTC.

The CDR3 protein is CASSGGRNTGELFF. In DNA form, the CDR3 reads TGTGCCAGCAGCGGGGGACGGAACACCGGGGAGCTGTTTTTT. The chain is built from TRBV7-3 and TRBJ2-2; TRBD1 or TRBD2 may be the D gene (5 bases each). The V gene's germline CDR1 is SGHTA and CDR2 FQGTGA. The V gene lost 5 bases and the J gene lost 1 base, with 8 bases spanning the gap. CDR3 length equals 14 residues.

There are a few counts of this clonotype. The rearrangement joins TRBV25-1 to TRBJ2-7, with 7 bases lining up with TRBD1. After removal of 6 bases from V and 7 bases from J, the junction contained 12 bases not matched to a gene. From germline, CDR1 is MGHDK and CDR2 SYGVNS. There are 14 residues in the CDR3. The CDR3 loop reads CASSSHGTVKEQYF. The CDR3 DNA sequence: TGTGCCAGCAGCTCACACGGGACAGTCAAGGAGCAGTACTTC.

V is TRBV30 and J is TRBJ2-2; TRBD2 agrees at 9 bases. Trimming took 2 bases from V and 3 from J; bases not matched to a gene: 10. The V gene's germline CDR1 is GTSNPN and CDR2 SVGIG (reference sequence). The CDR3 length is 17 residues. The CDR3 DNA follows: TGTGCCTGGAGTCGTACCCGGACTAGCGTCGACACCGGGGAGCTGTTTTTT. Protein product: CAWSRTRTSVDTGELFF.

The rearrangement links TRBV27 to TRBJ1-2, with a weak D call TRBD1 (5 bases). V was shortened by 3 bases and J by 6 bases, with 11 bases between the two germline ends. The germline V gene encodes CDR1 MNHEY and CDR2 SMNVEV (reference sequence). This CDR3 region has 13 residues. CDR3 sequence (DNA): TGTGCCAGCAGTTTGAAGGGGAGGGATGGCTACACCTTC. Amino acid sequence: CASSLKGRDGYTF.

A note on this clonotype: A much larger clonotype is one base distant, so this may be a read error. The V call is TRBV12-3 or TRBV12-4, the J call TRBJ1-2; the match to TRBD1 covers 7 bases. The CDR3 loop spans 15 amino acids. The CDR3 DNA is TGTGCCAGCACCGCGGGGCAGGGGGGGAACTATGGCTTCACCTTC. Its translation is CASTAGQGGNYGFTF.

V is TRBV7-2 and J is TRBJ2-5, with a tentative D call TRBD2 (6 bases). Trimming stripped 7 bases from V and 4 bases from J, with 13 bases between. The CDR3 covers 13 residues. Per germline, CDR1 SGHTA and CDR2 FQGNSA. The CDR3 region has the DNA TGTGCCAGCACGTCCCGGAGGGGAGAGACCCAGTACTTC. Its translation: CASTSRRGETQYF.

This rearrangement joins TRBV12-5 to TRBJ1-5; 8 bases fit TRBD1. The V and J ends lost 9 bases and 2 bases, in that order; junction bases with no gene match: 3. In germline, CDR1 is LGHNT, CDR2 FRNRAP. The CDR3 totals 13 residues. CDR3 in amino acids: CASKDRGNQPQHF. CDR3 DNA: TGTGCTAGCAAGGACAGGGGCAATCAGCCCCAGCATTTT.

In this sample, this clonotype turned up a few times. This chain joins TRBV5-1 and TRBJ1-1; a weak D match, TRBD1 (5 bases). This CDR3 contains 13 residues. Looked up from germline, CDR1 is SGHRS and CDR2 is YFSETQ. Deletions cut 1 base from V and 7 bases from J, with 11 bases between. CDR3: CASSLRGTVEAFF. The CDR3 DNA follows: TGCGCCAGCAGCTTGAGGGGTACGGTTGAAGCTTTCTTT.